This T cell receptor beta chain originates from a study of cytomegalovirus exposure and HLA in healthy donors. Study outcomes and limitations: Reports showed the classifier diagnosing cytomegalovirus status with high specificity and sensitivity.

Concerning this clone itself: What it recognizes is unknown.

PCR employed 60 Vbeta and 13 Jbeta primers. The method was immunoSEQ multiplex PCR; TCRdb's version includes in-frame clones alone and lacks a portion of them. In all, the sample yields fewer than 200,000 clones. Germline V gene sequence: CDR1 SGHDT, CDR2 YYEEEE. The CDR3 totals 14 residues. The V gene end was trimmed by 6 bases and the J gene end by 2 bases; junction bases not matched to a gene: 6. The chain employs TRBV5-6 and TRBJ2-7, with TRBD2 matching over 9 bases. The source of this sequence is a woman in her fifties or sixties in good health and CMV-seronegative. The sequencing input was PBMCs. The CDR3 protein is CASIPRGGPYEQYF. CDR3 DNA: TGTGCCAGCATTCCGCGGGGGGGCCCCTACGAGCAGTACTTC.